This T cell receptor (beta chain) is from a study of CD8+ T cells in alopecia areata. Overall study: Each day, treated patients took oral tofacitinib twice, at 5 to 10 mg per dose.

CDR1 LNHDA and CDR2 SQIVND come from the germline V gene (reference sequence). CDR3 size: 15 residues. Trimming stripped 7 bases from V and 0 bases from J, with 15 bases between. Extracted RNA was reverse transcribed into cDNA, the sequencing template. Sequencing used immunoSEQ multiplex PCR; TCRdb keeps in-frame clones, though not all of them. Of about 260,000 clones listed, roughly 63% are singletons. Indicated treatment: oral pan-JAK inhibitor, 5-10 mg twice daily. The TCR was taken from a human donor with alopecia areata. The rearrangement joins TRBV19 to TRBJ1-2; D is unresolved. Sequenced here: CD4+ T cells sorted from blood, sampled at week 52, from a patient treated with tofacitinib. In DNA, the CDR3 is TGTGCCAGTAACCCAGAGGGATTCTCTAACTATGGCTACACCTTC. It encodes CASNPEGFSNYGYTF.